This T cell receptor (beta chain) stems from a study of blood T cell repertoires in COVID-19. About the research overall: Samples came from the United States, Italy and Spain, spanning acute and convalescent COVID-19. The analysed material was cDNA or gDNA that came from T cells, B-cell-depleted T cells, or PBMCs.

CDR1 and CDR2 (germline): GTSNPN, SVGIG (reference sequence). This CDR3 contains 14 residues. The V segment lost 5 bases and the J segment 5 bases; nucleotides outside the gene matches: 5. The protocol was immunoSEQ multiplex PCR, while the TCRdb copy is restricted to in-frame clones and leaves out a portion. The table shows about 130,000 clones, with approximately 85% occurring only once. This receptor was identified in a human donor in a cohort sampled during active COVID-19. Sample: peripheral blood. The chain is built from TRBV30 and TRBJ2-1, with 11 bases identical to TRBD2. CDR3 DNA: TGTGCCTGGGATAGCGGGGGGGTTCACAATGAGCAGTTCTTC. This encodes CAWDSGGVHNEQFF.